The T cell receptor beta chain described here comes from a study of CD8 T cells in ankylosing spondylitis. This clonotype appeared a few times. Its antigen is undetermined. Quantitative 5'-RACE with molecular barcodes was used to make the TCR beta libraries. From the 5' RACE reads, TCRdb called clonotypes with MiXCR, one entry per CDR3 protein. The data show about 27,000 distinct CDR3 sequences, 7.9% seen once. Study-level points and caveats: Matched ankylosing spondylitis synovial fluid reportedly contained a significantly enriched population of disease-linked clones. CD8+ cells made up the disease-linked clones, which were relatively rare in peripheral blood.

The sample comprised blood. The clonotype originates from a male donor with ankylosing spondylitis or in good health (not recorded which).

Here the CDR3 DNA reads TGTGCCAGCGGTACAGCGGGACGCTACTCTGGGGCCAACGTCCTGACTTTC. Translated: CASGTAGRYSGANVLTF. V usage is TRBV28 and J usage is TRBJ2-6; 7 positions match TRBD2. Germline CDR1 and CDR2: MDHEN and SYDVKM. The J segment lost 0 bases and the V segment lost 8 bases, leaving 10 bases of the junction unmatched. The CDR3 consists of 17 residues. Full variable domain (outside the CDR3, taken from reference TRBV28 and TRBJ2-6): DVKVTQSSRYLVKRTGEKVFLECVQDMDHENMFWYRQDPGLGLRLIYFSYDVKMKEKGDIPEGYSVSREKKERFSLILESASTNQTSMYLCASGTAGRYSGANVLTFGAGSRLTVL.